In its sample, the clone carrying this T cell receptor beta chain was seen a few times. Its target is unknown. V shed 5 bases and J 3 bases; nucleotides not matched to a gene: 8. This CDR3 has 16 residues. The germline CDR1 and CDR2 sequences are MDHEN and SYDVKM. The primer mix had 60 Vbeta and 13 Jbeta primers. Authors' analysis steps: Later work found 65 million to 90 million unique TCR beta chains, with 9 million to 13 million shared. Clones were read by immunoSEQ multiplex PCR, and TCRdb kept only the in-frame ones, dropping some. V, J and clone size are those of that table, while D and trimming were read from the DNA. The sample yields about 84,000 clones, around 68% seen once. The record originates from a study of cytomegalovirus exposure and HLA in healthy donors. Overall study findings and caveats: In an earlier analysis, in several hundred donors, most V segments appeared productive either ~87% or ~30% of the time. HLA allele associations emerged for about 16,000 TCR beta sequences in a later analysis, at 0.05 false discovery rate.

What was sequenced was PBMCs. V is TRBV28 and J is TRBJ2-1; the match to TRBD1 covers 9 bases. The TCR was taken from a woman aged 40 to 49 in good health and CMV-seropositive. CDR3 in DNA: TGTGCCAGCAGTACCCGGGACAGGGTAGACTACAATGAGCAGTTCTTC. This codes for CASSTRDRVDYNEQFF.